Sequencing of this TCR beta chain was carried out in a study of regulatory and conventional T cells in RAG deficiency. Genomic DNA came from blood conventional CD4+ T cells gated CD25-low CD127-high. The CDR3 runs 15 residues. Germline V gene lookup returns CDR1 KGHSH and CDR2 LQKENI. The V gene end was trimmed by 6 bases and the J gene end by 2 bases; junction bases not matched to a gene: 8. On this clone itself: Its antigen is unidentified.

This table comes from immunoSEQ multiplex PCR, and its TCRdb copy is limited to in-frame clones, with some not included. The sample lists tens of thousands of clones; about 95% were seen once. Study-wide findings and caveats: Shannon entropy fell and Simpson indices rose in RAG-deficient patients. Omenn syndrome and CID/AS patients had roughly 100-fold fewer unique Treg TCR beta sequences, versus around 9.4-fold elsewhere. Omenn patients showed >85% Treg-Tconv overlap and shorter CDR3 lengths.

Another study also made use of these data, one on regulatory T cells. Per that study: Primers: 52 TRBV forward and 13 TRBJ reverse.

This receptor was obtained from a human donor in good health. This chain links TRBV18 with TRBJ2-3, with TRBD2 matching 7 bases. The sample comprised CD25- CD4+ T cells sorted from blood. The CDR3 here is CASSRLSGDTDTQYF. DNA of the CDR3: TGTGCCAGCTCCCGCTTGAGCGGGGACACAGATACGCAGTATTTT. Full variable domain (outside the CDR3, taken from reference TRBV18 and TRBJ2-3): NAGVMQNPRHLVRRRGQEARLRCSPMKGHSHVYWYRQLPEEGLKFMVYLQKENIIDESGMPKERFSAEFPKEGPSILRIQQVVRGDSAAYFCASSRLSGDTDTQYFGPGTRLTVL.